The TCR beta chain under discussion was sequenced for a study of T cells in Graves' hyperthyroidism and ophthalmopathy. The length of the CDR3 is 14 residues. Germline loops: CDR1 SGHTA, CDR2 FQGNSA. V dropped 2 bases and J dropped 2 bases, with 10 bases sitting between them. RNA transcripts yielded amplified TCR beta CDR3 regions. RT-PCR in the first round (using the HTBI primer set) targeted the TCR CDR3. TCRdb fed the multiplex PCR reads into MiXCR, producing one record per CDR3 protein. The repertoire holds roughly 240,000 distinct CDR3 sequences, with over 20% as singletons. The chain links TRBV7-2 to TRBJ2-7; D is perhaps TRBD2 (6 bases). This TCR was recovered from a woman in her 40s with Graves' ophthalmopathy. Source material: blood. This chain's CDR3 is CASSLPGVAYEQYF. Here the CDR3 DNA reads TGTGCCAGCAGCTTACCGGGGGTTGCCTACGAGCAGTACTTC.